The 7 T cell receptor beta chains given below trace back to one sample, sequenced in a study of molecular identifiers for immune sequencing clone quantification. Each CDR3 protein is one row after TCRdb ran MiXCR on the PCR reads. Of 70,000 to 90,000 distinct CDR3 sequences in the sample, over 20% are singletons; the top ten hold more than 1%. The specimen was naive CD8+ T cells from blood, with Jurkat cell RNA spiked in. Subset defined: FACS-sorted CD8+CD4-CCR7+CD45RA+ naive T cells. The receptors were sampled from a human donor in good health. Some libraries in this study had Jurkat cell RNA spiked in.

This clonotype was recorded at least ten times. The V call is TRBV9, the J call TRBJ1-5, with D perhaps TRBD1 (6 bases). The V and J ends lost 3 bases and 6 bases respectively, with 13 bases between them. Per the germline V gene, CDR1 is SGDLS and CDR2 is YYNGEE. CDR3 length: 14 residues. For the CDR3, the DNA is TGTGCCAGCAGCGCAGGGGCGATCGCTCAGCCCCAGCATTTT. Protein product: CASSAGAIAQPQHF.

This chain connects TRBV11-2 to TRBJ2-2, with TRBD1 as a possible D gene (6 bases). CDR3 length: 14 amino acids. Germline CDR1 and CDR2: SGHAT and FQNNGV. V gave up 3 bases and J gave up 4 bases, with 9 bases separating them. CDR3 DNA: TGTGCCAGCAGCTTTACAGGGTCCACCGGGGAGCTGTTTTTT. Translation gives CASSFTGSTGELFF.

This clonotype was picked up many times. V is TRBV7-2 and J is TRBJ2-7; 9 bases are a match to TRBD1. The J segment lost 2 bases and the V segment lost 5 bases, leaving 7 bases of the junction unmatched. CDR1 is SGHTA and CDR2 is FQGNSA in the germline V gene. There are 15 residues in the CDR3. This CDR3 is CASSPSGTGTYEQYF. For the CDR3, the DNA is TGTGCCAGCAGCCCCTCCGGGACAGGGACCTACGAGCAGTACTTC.

This clonotype was seen ten or more times. The rearrangement uses TRBV20-1 and TRBJ1-5; D possibly corresponds to TRBD1 (5 bases). Germline V gene sequence: CDR1 DFQATT, CDR2 SNEGSKA (reference sequence). This CDR3 is built from 12 residues. V gave up 1 base and J gave up 7 bases, with 8 bases separating them. The CDR3 here is CSARAGGQPQHF. In DNA, the CDR3 is TGCAGTGCTAGAGCTGGGGGACAGCCCCAGCATTTT.

In this sample, this clonotype turned up many times. J is TRBJ1-1 and V is TRBV4-1; 8 nucleotides match TRBD1. Trimming cost V 1 base and J 4 bases; bases outside gene matches: 5. The CDR3 length is 15 residues. The germline V gene has CDR1 MGHRA and CDR2 YSYEKL. Written as DNA, the CDR3 is TGCGCCAGCAGCCAAGTCCGGACAGGGTCCACTGAAGCTTTCTTT. Its translation: CASSQVRTGSTEAFF.

A remark on this clonotype: No conserved phenylalanine or tryptophan ends this CDR3, so it is likely a read error. This chain joins TRBV3-1 and TRBJ1-2; 10 bases align to TRBD1. The CDR3 is 14 amino acids. CDR1 is LGHDT, CDR2 YNNKEL, per germline (reference sequence). V lost 3 bases, J lost 8 bases, and 6 bases stayed unmatched. CDR3 in DNA: TGTGCCAGCAGCCAGGCCGGGACAGGGGTCGGCTACACCCTC. Residues: CASSQAGTGVGYTL.

This rearrangement joins TRBV12-3 or TRBV12-4 to TRBJ2-7; D may be TRBD2 (6 bases). This CDR3 is 13 amino acids long. V was trimmed by 8 bases and J by 5 bases, leaving 16 bases between them. The CDR3 region has the DNA TGTGCCAGCGGCTTGGCTGGGAGGAACGAGCAGTACTTC. Translated, it gives CASGLAGRNEQYF.